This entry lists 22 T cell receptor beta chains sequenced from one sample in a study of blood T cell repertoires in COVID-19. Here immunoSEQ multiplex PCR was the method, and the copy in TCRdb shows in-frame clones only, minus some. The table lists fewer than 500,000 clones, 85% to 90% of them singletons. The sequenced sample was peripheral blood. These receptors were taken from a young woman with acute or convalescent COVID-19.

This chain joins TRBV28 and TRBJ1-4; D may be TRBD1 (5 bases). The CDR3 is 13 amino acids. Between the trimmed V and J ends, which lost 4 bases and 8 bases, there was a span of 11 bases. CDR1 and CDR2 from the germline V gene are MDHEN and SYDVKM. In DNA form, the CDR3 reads TGTGCCAGCAGTTCCCCAGGGCAGGAAAAACTGTTTTTT. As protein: CASSSPGQEKLFF.

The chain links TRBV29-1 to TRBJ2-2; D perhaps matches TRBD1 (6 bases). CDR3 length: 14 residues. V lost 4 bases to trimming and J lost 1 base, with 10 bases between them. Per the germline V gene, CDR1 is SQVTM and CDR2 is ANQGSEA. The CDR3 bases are TGCAGCGTTGGGGACACCAAGAACACCGGGGAGCTGTTTTTT. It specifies CSVGDTKNTGELFF.

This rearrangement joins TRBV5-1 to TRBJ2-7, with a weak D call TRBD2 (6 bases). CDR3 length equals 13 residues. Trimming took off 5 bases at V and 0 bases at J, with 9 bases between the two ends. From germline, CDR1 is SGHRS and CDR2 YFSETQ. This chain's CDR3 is CASRPGSSYEQYF. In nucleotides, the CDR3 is TGCGCCAGCAGGCCCGGGAGCTCCTACGAGCAGTACTTC.

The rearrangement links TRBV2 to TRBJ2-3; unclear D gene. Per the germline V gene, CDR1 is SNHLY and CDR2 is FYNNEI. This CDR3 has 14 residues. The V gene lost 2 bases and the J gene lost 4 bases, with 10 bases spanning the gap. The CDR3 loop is CASSERHPSDTQYF. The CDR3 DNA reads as TGTGCCAGCAGTGAAAGACATCCCTCAGATACGCAGTATTTT.

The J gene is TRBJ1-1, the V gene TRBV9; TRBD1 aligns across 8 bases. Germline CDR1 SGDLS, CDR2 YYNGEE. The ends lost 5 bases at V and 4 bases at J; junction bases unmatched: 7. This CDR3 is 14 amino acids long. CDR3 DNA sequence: TGTGCCAGCAGTCCCGGACAGGGCGGCACTGAAGCTTTCTTT. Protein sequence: CASSPGQGGTEAFF.

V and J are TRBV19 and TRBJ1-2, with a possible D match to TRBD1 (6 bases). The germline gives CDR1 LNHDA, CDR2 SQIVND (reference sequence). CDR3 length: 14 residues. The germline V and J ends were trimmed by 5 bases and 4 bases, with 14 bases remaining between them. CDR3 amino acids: CASSGTFVVYGYTF. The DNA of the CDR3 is TGTGCCAGTAGTGGGACATTTGTGGTCTATGGCTACACCTTC.

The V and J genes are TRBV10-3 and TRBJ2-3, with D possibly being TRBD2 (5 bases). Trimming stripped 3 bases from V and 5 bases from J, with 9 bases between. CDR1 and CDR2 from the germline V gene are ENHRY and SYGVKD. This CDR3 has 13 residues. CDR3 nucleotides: TGTGCCATCAGTGACGGGAACCGAGATACGCAGTATTTT. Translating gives CAISDGNRDTQYF.

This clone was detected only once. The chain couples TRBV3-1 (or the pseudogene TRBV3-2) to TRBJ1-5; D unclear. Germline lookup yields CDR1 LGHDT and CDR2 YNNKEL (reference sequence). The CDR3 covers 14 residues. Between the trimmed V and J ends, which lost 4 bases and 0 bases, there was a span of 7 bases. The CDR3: CASSPLFSNQPQHF. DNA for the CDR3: TGTGCCAGCAGCCCCCTTTTTAGCAATCAGCCCCAGCATTTT.

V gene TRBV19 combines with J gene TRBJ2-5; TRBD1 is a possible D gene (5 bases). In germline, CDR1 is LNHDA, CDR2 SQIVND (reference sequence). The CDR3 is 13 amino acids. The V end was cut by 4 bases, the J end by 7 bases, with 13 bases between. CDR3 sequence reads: CASSTTGPATQYF. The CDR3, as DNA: TGTGCCAGTAGTACTACAGGACCTGCGACCCAGTACTTC.

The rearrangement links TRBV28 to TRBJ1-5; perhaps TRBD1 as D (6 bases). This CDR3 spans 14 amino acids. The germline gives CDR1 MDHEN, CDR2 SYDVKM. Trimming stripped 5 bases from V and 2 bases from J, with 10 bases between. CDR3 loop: CASSAPGGNQPQHF. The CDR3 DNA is TGTGCCAGCAGTGCACCAGGGGGCAATCAGCCCCAGCATTTT.

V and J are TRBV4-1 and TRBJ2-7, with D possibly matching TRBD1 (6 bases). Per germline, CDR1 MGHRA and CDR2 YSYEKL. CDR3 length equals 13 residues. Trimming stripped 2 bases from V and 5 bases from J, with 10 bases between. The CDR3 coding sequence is TGCGCCAGCAGCCAACGACAGGAGGACGAGCAGTACTTC. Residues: CASSQRQEDEQYF.

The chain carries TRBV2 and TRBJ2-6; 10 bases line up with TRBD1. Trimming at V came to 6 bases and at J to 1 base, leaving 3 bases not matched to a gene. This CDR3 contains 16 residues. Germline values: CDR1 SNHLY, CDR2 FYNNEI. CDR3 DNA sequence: TGTGCCAGCAGCGGGACAGGGGTTTCTGGGGCCAACGTCCTGACTTTC. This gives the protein CASSGTGVSGANVLTF.

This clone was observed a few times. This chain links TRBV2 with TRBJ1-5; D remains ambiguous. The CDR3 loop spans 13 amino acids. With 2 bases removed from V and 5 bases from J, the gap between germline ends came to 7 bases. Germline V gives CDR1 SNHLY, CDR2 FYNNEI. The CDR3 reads CASSESRYQPQHF. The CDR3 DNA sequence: TGTGCCAGCAGTGAATCGAGGTATCAGCCCCAGCATTTT.

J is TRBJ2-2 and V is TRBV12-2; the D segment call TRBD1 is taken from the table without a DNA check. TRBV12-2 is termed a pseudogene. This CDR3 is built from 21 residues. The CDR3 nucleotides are TGTGCAAGTCGCTTCACCCCGGCGGGGAGTGGGGGGACAGGGGCCACCGGGGAGCTGTTTTTT. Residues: CASRFTPAGSGGTGATGELFF.

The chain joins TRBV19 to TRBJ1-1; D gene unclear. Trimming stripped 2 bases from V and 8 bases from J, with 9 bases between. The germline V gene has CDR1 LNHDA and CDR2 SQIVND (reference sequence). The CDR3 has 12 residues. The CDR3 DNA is TGTGCCAGTAGTATAAGTCGGGGAGAAGCTTTCTTT. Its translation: CASSISRGEAFF.

As DNA, the CDR3 is TGTGCCAGCAGCCCCCTGGCTGGGGCTCGGACTGAAGCTTTCTTT. Translating it yields CASSPLAGARTEAFF. J is TRBJ1-1 and V is TRBV13, with a weak D call TRBD1 (5 bases). This CDR3 is 15 amino acids long. Germline V gives CDR1 PRHDT, CDR2 FYEKMQ (reference sequence). V lost 5 bases, J lost 5 bases, and 18 bases lay in between.

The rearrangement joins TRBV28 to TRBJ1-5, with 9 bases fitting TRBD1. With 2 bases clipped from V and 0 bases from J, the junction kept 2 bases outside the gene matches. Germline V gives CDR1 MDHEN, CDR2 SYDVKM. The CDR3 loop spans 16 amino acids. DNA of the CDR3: TGTGCCAGCAGTTTAGGGACAGGGCGTAGCAATCAGCCCCAGCATTTT. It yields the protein CASSLGTGRSNQPQHF.

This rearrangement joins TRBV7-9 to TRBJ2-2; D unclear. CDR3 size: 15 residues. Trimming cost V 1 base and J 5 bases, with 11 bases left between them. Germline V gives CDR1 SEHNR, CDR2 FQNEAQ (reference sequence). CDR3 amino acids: CASSLVSRLTGELFF. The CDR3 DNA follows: TGTGCCAGCAGCTTAGTTTCTCGTCTTACCGGGGAGCTGTTTTTT.

CDR3 sequence: CASRLGLLGDFRETQYF. CDR3 coding DNA: TGTGCAAGTCGCTTAGGGTTGTTGGGGGACTTTCGGGAGACCCAGTACTTC. V gene TRBV12-2 combines with J gene TRBJ2-5; the table's D gene call, TRBD2, was not cross checked with the DNA. TRBV12-2 is termed a pseudogene. The length of the CDR3 is 17 residues.

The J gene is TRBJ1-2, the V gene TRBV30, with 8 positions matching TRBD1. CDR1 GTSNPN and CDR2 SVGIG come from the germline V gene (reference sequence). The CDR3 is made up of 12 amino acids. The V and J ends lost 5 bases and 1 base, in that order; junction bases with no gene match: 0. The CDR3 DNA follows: TGTGCCTGGGGACAGGGTAACTATGGCTACACCTTC. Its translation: CAWGQGNYGYTF.

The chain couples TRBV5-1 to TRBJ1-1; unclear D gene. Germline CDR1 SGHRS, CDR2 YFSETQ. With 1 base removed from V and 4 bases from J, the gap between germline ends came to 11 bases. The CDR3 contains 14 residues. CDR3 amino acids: CASSLLRVSTEAFF. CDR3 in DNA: TGCGCCAGCAGCTTGTTACGGGTTAGCACTGAAGCTTTCTTT.

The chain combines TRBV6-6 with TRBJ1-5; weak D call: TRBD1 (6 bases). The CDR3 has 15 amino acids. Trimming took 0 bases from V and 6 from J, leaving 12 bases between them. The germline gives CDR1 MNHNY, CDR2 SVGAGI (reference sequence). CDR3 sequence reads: CASSYSLQGSQPQHF. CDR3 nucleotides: TGTGCCAGCAGTTACTCGCTACAGGGTAGTCAGCCCCAGCATTTT.